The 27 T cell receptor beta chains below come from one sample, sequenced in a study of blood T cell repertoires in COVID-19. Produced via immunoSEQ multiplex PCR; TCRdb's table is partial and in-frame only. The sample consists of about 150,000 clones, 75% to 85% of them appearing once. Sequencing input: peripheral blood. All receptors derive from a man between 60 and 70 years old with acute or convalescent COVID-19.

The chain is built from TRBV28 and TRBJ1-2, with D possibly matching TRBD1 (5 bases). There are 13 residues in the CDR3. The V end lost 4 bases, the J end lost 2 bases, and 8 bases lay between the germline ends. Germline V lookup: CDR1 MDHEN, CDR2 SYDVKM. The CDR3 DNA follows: TGTGCCAGCAGTTGGGGCCCCAACTATGGCTACACCTTC. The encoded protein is CASSWGPNYGYTF.

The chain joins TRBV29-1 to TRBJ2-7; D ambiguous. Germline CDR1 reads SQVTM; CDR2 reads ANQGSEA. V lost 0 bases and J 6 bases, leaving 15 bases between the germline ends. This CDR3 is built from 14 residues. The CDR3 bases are TGCAGCGTTGAAGAGCAGGTGGGTACTGGCGAGCAGTACTTC. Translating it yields CSVEEQVGTGEQYF.

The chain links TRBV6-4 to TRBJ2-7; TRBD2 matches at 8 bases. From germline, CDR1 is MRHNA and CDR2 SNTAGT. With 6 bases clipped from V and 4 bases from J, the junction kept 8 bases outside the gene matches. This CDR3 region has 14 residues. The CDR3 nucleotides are TGTGCCAGCAGAGTAGCGGGGATGCTGTACGAGCAGTACTTC. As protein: CASRVAGMLYEQYF.

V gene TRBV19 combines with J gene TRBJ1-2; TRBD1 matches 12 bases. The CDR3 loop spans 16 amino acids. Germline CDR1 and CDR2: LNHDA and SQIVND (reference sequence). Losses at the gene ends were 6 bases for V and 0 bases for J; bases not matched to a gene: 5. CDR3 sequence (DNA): TGTGCCAGTAGATCCGGGACAGGGGGCTCTAACTATGGCTACACCTTC. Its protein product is CASRSGTGGSNYGYTF.

In nucleotides, the CDR3 is TGTGCCAGCAGTACTGGGGGACAGGGACGTACCGGGGAGCTGTTTTTT. Translating it yields CASSTGGQGRTGELFF. The rearrangement uses TRBV6-6 and TRBJ2-2; 9 nucleotides match TRBD1. There are 16 residues in the CDR3. The junction had 9 bases not matched to a gene; V was cut back by 5 bases and J by 5 bases. The germline CDR1 and CDR2 sequences are MNHNY and SVGAGI (reference sequence).

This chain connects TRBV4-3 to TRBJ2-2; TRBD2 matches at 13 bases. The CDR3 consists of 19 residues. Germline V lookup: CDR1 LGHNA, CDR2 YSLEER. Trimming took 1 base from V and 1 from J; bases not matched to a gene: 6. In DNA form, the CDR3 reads TGCGCCAGCAGCCAAGGACTAGCGGGAGGAGCGAGGAACACCGGGGAGCTGTTTTTT. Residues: CASSQGLAGGARNTGELFF.

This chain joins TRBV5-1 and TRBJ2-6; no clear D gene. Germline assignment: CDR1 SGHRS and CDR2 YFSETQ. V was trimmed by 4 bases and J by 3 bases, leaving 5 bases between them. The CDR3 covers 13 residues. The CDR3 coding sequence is TGCGCCAGCAGCCCCTTTGGGGCCAACGTCCTGACTTTC. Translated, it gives CASSPFGANVLTF.

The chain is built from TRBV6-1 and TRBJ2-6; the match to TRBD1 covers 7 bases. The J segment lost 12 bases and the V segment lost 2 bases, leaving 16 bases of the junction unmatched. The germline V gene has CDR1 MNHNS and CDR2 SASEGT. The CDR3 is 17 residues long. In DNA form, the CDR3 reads TGTGCCAGCAGTGAATCGGACAGGTTCCTAGGACGAGCCGTCCTGACTTTC. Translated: CASSESDRFLGRAVLTF.

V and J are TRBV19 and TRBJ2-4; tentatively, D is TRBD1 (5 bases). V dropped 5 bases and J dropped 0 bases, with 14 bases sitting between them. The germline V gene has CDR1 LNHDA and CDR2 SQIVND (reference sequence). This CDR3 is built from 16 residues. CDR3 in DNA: TGTGCCAGTAGTTTTCGGACATCCCTAGCCAAAAACATTCAGTACTTC. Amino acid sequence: CASSFRTSLAKNIQYF.

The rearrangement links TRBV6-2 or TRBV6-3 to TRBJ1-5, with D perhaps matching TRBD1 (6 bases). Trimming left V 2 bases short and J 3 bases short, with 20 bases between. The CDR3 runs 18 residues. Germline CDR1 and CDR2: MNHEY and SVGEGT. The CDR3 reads CASSYRPAGARDNQPQHF. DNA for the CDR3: TGTGCCAGCAGTTACCGGCCGGCGGGGGCGAGGGACAATCAGCCCCAGCATTTT.

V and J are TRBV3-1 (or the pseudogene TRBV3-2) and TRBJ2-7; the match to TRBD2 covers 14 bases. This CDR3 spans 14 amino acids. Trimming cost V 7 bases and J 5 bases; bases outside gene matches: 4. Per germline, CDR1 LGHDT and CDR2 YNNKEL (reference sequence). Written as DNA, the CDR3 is TGTGCCAGCAACCAGACTAGCGGGGGGGACGAGCAGTACTTC. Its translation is CASNQTSGGDEQYF.

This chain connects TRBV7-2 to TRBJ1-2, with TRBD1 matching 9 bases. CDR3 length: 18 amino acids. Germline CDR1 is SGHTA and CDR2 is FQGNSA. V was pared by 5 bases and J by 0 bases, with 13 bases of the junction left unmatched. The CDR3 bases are TGTGCCAGCAGCCCTCGTTGGACAGGGGCCTTCCCTAACTATGGCTACACCTTC. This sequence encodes CASSPRWTGAFPNYGYTF.

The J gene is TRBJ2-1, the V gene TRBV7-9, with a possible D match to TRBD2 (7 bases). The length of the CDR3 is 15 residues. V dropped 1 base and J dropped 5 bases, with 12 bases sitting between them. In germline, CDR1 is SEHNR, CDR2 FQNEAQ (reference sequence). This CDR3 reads CASSLEGGLHNEQFF. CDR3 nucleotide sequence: TGTGCCAGCAGCTTAGAGGGGGGGCTGCACAATGAGCAGTTCTTC.

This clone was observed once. The CDR3 sequence is CASRPDSNTQYF. The CDR3 nucleotides read TGTGCCAGCAGACCCGACAGTAATACGCAGTATTTT. The chain joins TRBV6-5 to TRBJ2-3; maybe TRBD1 (5 bases). The CDR3 consists of 12 residues. Germline lookup yields CDR1 MNHEY and CDR2 SVGAGI. The ends were cut back, 6 bases at V and 7 bases at J, with 11 bases in the middle.

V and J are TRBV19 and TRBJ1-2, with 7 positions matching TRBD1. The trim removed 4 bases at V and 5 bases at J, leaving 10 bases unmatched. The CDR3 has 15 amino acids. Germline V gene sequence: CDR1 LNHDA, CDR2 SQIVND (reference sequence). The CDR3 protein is CASSTRTGSQYGYTF. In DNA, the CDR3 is TGTGCCAGTAGTACCAGGACAGGATCTCAGTATGGCTACACCTTC.

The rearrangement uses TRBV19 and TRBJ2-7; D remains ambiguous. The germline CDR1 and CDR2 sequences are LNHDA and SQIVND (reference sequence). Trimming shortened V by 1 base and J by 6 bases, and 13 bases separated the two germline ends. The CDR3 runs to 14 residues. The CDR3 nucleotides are TGTGCCAGTAGTATAGGGGCAAGGATCGGCGAGCAGTACTTC. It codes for CASSIGARIGEQYF.

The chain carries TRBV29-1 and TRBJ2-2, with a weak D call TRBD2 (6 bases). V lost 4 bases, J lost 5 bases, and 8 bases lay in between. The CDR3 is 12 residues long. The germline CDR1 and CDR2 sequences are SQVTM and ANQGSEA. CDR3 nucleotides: TGCAGCGTTGGAAGCGGGACCGGGGAGCTGTTTTTT. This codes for CSVGSGTGELFF.

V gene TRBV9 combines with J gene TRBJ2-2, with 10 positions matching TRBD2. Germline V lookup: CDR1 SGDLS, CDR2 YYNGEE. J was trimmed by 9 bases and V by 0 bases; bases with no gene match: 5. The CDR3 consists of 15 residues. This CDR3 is CASSVASGGLRELFF. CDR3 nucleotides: TGTGCCAGCAGCGTAGCTAGCGGGGGTCTCAGGGAGCTGTTTTTT.

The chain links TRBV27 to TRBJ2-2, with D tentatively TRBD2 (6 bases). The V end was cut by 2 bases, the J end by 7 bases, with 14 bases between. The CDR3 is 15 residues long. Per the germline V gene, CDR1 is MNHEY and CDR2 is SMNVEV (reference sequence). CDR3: CASSLVGGLGGELFF. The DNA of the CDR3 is TGTGCCAGCAGTTTAGTGGGAGGCCTTGGCGGGGAGCTGTTTTTT.

The CDR3 spells CASSLGTSLADTQYF. CDR3 nucleotide sequence: TGCGCCAGCAGCTTGGGTACTAGCCTTGCAGATACGCAGTATTTT. The rearrangement uses TRBV5-1 and TRBJ2-3; possibly TRBD2 for D (6 bases). The CDR3 loop spans 15 amino acids. Germline V gene lookup returns CDR1 SGHRS and CDR2 YFSETQ. Trimming took off 0 bases at V and 4 bases at J, with 12 bases between the two ends.

CDR3 nucleotides: TGTGCCAGCAGATTCCTACAGGGGGATGGCTACACCTTC. It translates to CASRFLQGDGYTF. This rearrangement joins TRBV7-9 to TRBJ1-2; 8 bases match TRBD1. The CDR3 consists of 13 residues. Germline-derived CDR1 and CDR2 are SEHNR and FQNEAQ (reference sequence). V trimming: 6 bases; J trimming: 6 bases; junction bases outside the gene matches: 6.

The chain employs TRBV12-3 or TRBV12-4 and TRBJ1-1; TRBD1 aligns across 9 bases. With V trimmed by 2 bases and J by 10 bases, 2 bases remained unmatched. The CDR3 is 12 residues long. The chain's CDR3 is CASSLNRGPAFF. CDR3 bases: TGTGCCAGCAGTTTAAACAGGGGGCCAGCTTTCTTT.

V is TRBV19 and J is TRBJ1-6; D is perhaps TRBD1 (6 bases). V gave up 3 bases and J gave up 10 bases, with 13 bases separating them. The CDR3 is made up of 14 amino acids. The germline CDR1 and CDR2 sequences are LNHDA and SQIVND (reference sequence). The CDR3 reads CASSISGERSPLHF. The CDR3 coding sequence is TGTGCCAGTAGTATTTCAGGGGAGAGGTCACCCCTCCACTTT.

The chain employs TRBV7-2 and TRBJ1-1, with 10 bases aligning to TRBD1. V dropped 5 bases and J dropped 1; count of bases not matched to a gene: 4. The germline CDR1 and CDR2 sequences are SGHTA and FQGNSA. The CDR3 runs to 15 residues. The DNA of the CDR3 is TGTGCCAGCAGCCGGGACAGGGGATGGAACACTGAAGCTTTCTTT. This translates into CASSRDRGWNTEAFF.

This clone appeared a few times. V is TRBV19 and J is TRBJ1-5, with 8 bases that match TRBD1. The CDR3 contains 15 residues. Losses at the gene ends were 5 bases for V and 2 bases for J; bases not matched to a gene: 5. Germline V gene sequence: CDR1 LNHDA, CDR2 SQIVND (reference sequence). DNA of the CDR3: TGTGCCAGTAGTTTAGGACAGGGCGGCAATCAGCCCCAGCATTTT. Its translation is CASSLGQGGNQPQHF.

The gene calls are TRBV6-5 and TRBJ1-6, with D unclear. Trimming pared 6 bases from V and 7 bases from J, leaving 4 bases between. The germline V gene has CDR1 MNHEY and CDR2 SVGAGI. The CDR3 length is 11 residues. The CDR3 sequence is CASRGNSPLHF. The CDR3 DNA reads TGTGCCAGCAGGGGCAATTCACCCCTCCACTTT.

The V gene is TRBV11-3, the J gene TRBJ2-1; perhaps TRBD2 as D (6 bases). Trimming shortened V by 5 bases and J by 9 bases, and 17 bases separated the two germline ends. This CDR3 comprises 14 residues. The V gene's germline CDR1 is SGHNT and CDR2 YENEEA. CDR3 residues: CASSPSGPPGEQFF. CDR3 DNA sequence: TGTGCCAGCAGCCCAAGCGGGCCTCCGGGTGAGCAGTTCTTC.